Below, 13 T cell receptor beta chains from the same sample are listed, as sequenced in a study of blood T cell repertoires in COVID-19. Repertoires were generated with immunoSEQ multiplex PCR, while TCRdb's copy carries only in-frame clones and drops some. The data show fewer than 400,000 clones, roughly 88% seen once. Sequencing input: PBMCs or T cells enriched from blood (not recorded which). These receptors all come from a man aged 25 to 40 who had recovered from COVID-19.

CDR3 region: CASSLGPSGGTGELFF. The CDR3, as DNA: TGCGCCAGCAGCTTGGGACCCAGCGGGGGCACCGGGGAGCTGTTTTTT. V and J are TRBV5-1 and TRBJ2-2; 8 bases fit TRBD2. Trimming took 0 bases from V and 4 from J; bases not matched to a gene: 5. Germline loops: CDR1 SGHRS, CDR2 YFSETQ. The CDR3 consists of 16 residues.

The gene calls are TRBV11-2 and TRBJ1-6, with D perhaps matching TRBD1 (6 bases). The CDR3 is 15 residues long. Trimming left V 5 bases short and J 8 bases short, with 16 bases between. The germline CDR1 and CDR2 sequences are SGHAT and FQNNGV. The CDR3 DNA sequence: TGTGCCAGCAGCGAAGGGACACGGTTGGATTCACCCCTCCACTTT. Translating gives CASSEGTRLDSPLHF.

V usage is TRBV5-4 and J usage is TRBJ2-7, with D perhaps TRBD1 (6 bases). Germline CDR1 SGHNT, CDR2 YYREEE (reference sequence). Between the trimmed V and J ends, which lost 2 bases and 2 bases, there was a span of 11 bases. The CDR3 has 14 residues. The DNA for the CDR3 is TGTGCCAGCAGCTTAGACGGACAGCCCTACGAGCAGTACTTC. Amino acids: CASSLDGQPYEQYF.

This rearrangement joins TRBV10-2 to TRBJ2-7; 9 nucleotides agree with TRBD1. The V gene end was trimmed by 4 bases and the J gene end by 1 base; junction bases not matched to a gene: 5. The CDR3 consists of 15 residues. From germline, CDR1 is WSHSY and CDR2 SAAADI. The CDR3 loop is CASSGADRGSYEQYF. CDR3 in DNA: TGCGCCAGCAGTGGGGCGGACAGGGGTTCCTACGAGCAGTACTTC.

As for this clone: One junction end does not reproduce the germline sequence, and a read error may be involved. This sequence joins TRBV27 and TRBJ1-2; D ambiguous. The CDR3 is 13 residues long. The germline V gene encodes CDR1 MNHEY and CDR2 SMNVEV (reference sequence). In nucleotides, the CDR3 is TGTGCCAGCAGTTTATCGGTCAACTTTGGCTACACCTTC. This sequence encodes CASSLSVNFGYTF.

This chain connects TRBV5-8 to TRBJ2-2, with D possibly being TRBD2 (6 bases). CDR1 and CDR2 (germline): SGHTS, YDEGEE. This CDR3 has 19 residues. With 3 bases removed from V and 5 bases from J, the gap between germline ends came to 26 bases. CDR3 sequence: CASSWRGPGPLVGTGELFF. The CDR3 region has the DNA TGTGCCAGCAGCTGGAGGGGACCCGGGCCTCTTGTGGGGACCGGGGAGCTGTTTTTT.

The rearrangement uses TRBV5-1 and TRBJ2-1; 9 nucleotides line up with TRBD2. The CDR3 contains 15 residues. The V gene's germline CDR1 is SGHRS and CDR2 YFSETQ. The V gene end was trimmed by 0 bases and the J gene end by 6 bases; junction bases not matched to a gene: 4. CDR3 protein: CASSLDLAGSNEQFF. In DNA, the CDR3 is TGCGCCAGCAGCTTGGATCTAGCGGGGAGCAATGAGCAGTTCTTC.

The rearrangement joins TRBV21-1 to TRBJ1-2; TRBD1, the table's D call, was not compared with the DNA. TRBV21-1 is assigned pseudogene status. CDR3 size: 15 residues. CDR3 nucleotides: TGTGCCAGCAGCAAAAGGACAGGGGTTAGATATGGCTACACCTTC. Protein sequence: CASSKRTGVRYGYTF.

For this clone: This may arise from a read error, as a much more abundant clone is one base away. The chain combines TRBV6-5 with TRBJ1-2, with D hard to call. CDR3 size: 13 residues. V lost 11 bases and J 5 bases, leaving 18 bases between the germline ends. Germline lookup yields CDR1 MNHEY and CDR2 SVGAGI. Here the CDR3 reads CAGTPSRGYGYTF. The CDR3 nucleotides are TGTGCCGGCACCCCATCCCGCGGTTATGGCTACACCTTC.

The chain couples TRBV18 to TRBJ2-2, with D possibly matching TRBD2 (5 bases). The CDR3 extends over 13 amino acids. Per the germline V gene, CDR1 is KGHSH and CDR2 is LQKENI. V lost 2 bases and J 4 bases, leaving 5 bases between the germline ends. CDR3 coding DNA: TGTGCCAGCTCACCAGCGGGCACCGGGGAGCTGTTTTTT. It encodes CASSPAGTGELFF. Drawing the rest from reference TRBV18 and TRBJ2-2, the complete variable domain is NAGVMQNPRHLVRRRGQEARLRCSPMKGHSHVYWYRQLPEEGLKFMVYLQKENIIDESGMPKERFSAEFPKEGPSILRIQQVVRGDSAAYFCASSPAGTGELFFGEGSRLTVL.

This rearrangement joins TRBV10-1 to TRBJ2-1, with D possibly being TRBD2 (6 bases). The germline CDR1 and CDR2 sequences are WNHNN and SYGVQD (reference sequence). Trimming took off 6 bases at V and 9 bases at J, with 15 bases between the two ends. This CDR3 has 13 residues. CDR3 protein: CASSAVLAAEQFF. CDR3 in DNA: TGCGCCAGCAGCGCCGTACTAGCAGCTGAGCAGTTCTTC.

This chain's CDR3 is CASSEDTLGELFF. The CDR3 coding sequence is TGTGCCAGCAGTGAAGATACTCTCGGGGAGCTGTTTTTT. This chain connects TRBV6-1 to TRBJ2-2; D is undetermined. The germline V and J ends were trimmed by 1 base and 7 bases, with 7 bases remaining between them. The CDR3 is 13 amino acids. CDR1 is MNHNS, CDR2 SASEGT, per germline.

V gene TRBV6-1 combines with J gene TRBJ2-5; 15 nucleotides agree with TRBD2. Germline V gives CDR1 MNHNS, CDR2 SASEGT. The CDR3 loop spans 16 amino acids. The V and J ends lost 4 bases and 5 bases, in that order; junction bases with no gene match: 5. The chain's CDR3 is CASSAGTSGGPETQYF. The DNA of the CDR3 is TGTGCCAGCAGTGCCGGGACTAGCGGGGGGCCGGAGACCCAGTACTTC.